The 13 T cell receptor beta chains below were found in one sample sequenced in a study of cytomegalovirus exposure and HLA in healthy donors. PCR was performed using 60 Vbeta and 13 Jbeta primers. Generated by immunoSEQ multiplex PCR, the TCRdb table keeps only in-frame clones and is missing some. The table has 170,000 or so clones, over 65% seen once. The material sequenced was PBMCs. These receptors were taken from a woman aged 40 to 50 in good health and CMV-seronegative.

This clone was counted between two and nine times. The chain employs TRBV6-6 and TRBJ1-1, with TRBD1 identical over 7 bases. J lost 2 bases, V lost 4 bases, and 4 bases had no gene match. The CDR3 length is 14 residues. Germline values: CDR1 MNHNY, CDR2 SVGAGI (reference sequence). Here the CDR3 reads CASSSPGGNTEAFF. CDR3 nucleotide sequence: TGTGCCAGCAGTTCCCCAGGGGGTAACACTGAAGCTTTCTTT.

The chain joins TRBV11-2 to TRBJ2-3, with 8 bases identical to TRBD2. V shed 8 bases, J shed 4 bases, and the junction held 8 bases outside the gene matches. CDR3 length equals 14 residues. CDR1 is SGHAT and CDR2 is FQNNGV in the germline V gene. Here the CDR3 reads CASGLAGGADTQYF. In DNA form, the CDR3 reads TGTGCCAGCGGGCTGGCGGGGGGTGCAGATACGCAGTATTTT.

This clone has just one count. The chain combines TRBV28 with TRBJ2-7; 10 bases map to TRBD1. The CDR3 totals 15 residues. Germline CDR1 reads MDHEN; CDR2 reads SYDVKM. Trimming removed 5 bases from V and 2 bases from J; junction bases left unmatched: 6. CDR3 nucleotide sequence: TGTGCCAGCAGTGCGGGGACAGGGGCCGCCTACGAGCAGTACTTC. Protein sequence: CASSAGTGAAYEQYF.

This rearrangement joins TRBV28 to TRBJ2-7, with 13 positions matching TRBD2. In germline, CDR1 is MDHEN, CDR2 SYDVKM. The CDR3 is made up of 15 amino acids. J gave up 6 bases and V 7 bases, and 9 bases lay outside the gene matches. CDR3 nucleotide sequence: TGTGCCAGCACCATACTAGCGGGGGGGCCTCTCGAGCAGTACTTC. Encoded protein: CASTILAGGPLEQYF.

The chain is built from TRBV7-9 and TRBJ1-5; the D is unclear. Trimming pared 0 bases from V and 3 bases from J, leaving 9 bases between. Germline CDR1 and CDR2: SEHNR and FQNEAQ (reference sequence). This CDR3 is 15 amino acids long. CDR3 residues: CASSLAAAVNQPQHF. The CDR3 DNA follows: TGTGCCAGCAGCTTAGCGGCAGCGGTCAATCAGCCCCAGCATTTT. Full variable domain (rest looked up from reference TRBV7-9 and TRBJ1-5): DTGVSQNPRHKITKRGQNVTFRCDPISEHNRLYWYRQTLGQGPEFLTYFQNEAQLEKSRLLSDRFSAERPKGSFSTLEIQRTEQGDSAMYLCASSLAAAVNQPQHFGDGTRLSIL.

The genes are TRBV18 and TRBJ1-2; the match to TRBD1 covers 7 bases. CDR3 length: 15 amino acids. V shed 3 bases, J shed 1 base, and the junction held 5 bases outside the gene matches. The germline V gene encodes CDR1 KGHSH and CDR2 LQKENI. The CDR3 loop reads CASSPGTDSNYGYTF. CDR3 coding DNA: TGTGCCAGCTCACCGGGGACAGACAGTAACTATGGCTACACCTTC.

The chain couples TRBV7-9 to TRBJ1-5; maybe TRBD1 (6 bases). V lost 5 bases to trimming and J lost 0 bases, with 17 bases between them. The CDR3 has 17 residues. Germline V gene lookup returns CDR1 SEHNR and CDR2 FQNEAQ (reference sequence). The CDR3 DNA reads as TGTGCCAGCAGCCCAGGGGCAGGAGTGAATAGCAATCAGCCCCAGCATTTT. This sequence encodes CASSPGAGVNSNQPQHF.

The chain recombines TRBV2 with TRBJ1-5; no firm D call. This CDR3 spans 13 amino acids. V shed 3 bases and J shed 2 bases, with 5 bases lying between them. CDR1 and CDR2 (germline): SNHLY, FYNNEI. For the CDR3, the DNA is TGTGCCAGCAGTGAGAGGGGCAATCAGCCCCAGCATTTT. Its translation is CASSERGNQPQHF.

The gene calls are TRBV15 and TRBJ2-7, with 11 bases fitting TRBD2. The CDR3 runs to 13 residues. V was pared by 8 bases and J by 3 bases, with 3 bases of the junction left unmatched. Germline values: CDR1 LNHNV, CDR2 YYDKDF (reference sequence). CDR3 sequence: CATSGTSGYEQYF. In nucleotides, the CDR3 is TGTGCCACCTCAGGGACTAGCGGCTACGAGCAGTACTTC.

The rearrangement links TRBV6-6 to TRBJ2-7, with 9 bases aligning to TRBD1. CDR1 is MNHNY, CDR2 SVGAGI, per germline (reference sequence). Trimming cost V 8 bases and J 3 bases; bases outside gene matches: 11. This CDR3 has 15 amino acids. In DNA, the CDR3 is TGTGCCAGCCAAATATCGGGACAGGGCCTCTACGAGCAGTACTTC. Encoded protein: CASQISGQGLYEQYF.

DNA for the CDR3: TGTGCCAGTAGTACCCAACAGGGGAAGGGCTATGGCTACACCTTC. Its translation is CASSTQQGKGYGYTF. The chain carries TRBV19 and TRBJ1-2, with TRBD1 matching 7 bases. The CDR3 is 15 amino acids. Looked up from germline, CDR1 is LNHDA and CDR2 is SQIVND (reference sequence). The ends lost 4 bases at V and 4 bases at J; junction bases unmatched: 9.

The chain is built from TRBV6-1 and TRBJ1-5; D gene uncertain. Per germline, CDR1 MNHNS and CDR2 SASEGT. This CDR3 has 14 amino acids. Trimming stripped 4 bases from V and 0 bases from J, with 7 bases between. CDR3 residues: CASSARYSNQPQHF. The CDR3, as DNA: TGTGCCAGCAGTGCCCGTTATAGCAATCAGCCCCAGCATTTT.

The rearrangement links TRBV6-1 to TRBJ1-2, with TRBD1 as a possible D gene (5 bases). Trimming removed 7 bases at V and 0 bases at J, with 15 bases between. CDR3 size: 15 residues. Germline V lookup: CDR1 MNHNS, CDR2 SASEGT. CDR3 residues: CASNRDLAANYGYTF. The CDR3 DNA sequence: TGTGCCAGCAACCGGGACTTAGCAGCTAACTATGGCTACACCTTC.